This section outlines one TCR beta chain sequence together with its context. This clonotype was recorded a few times. There is no known antigen for this receptor. Base qualities are not provided; no much larger clone lies one nucleotide away. The record originates from a study of identical twins (TCRdb year 2016). Regarding the study in general: The study deep-sequenced TCR alpha and beta repertoires from monozygotic twins, unrelated adults of various ages and cord blood to test whether fetal clonotypes persist. To rule out contamination, the twin experiments were replicated at different times with different library preparation protocols. What the study reported, not specific to this receptor: Abundant cord blood beta clonotypes carried fewer insertions; young adult naive repertoires showed a weaker similar trend, while memory repertoires showed none. In monozygotic twins, recombination models systematically underestimated out-of-frame TCR alpha sharing, but the models matched the sharing seen between unrelated individuals. Conclusions relied on cross-sectional statistical analysis, since the same donors could not be followed over many years. A weaker excess of twin sharing was found in beta out-of-frame sequences because the signal-to-noise ratio was lowered by fewer shared sequences. Invariant T cells such as MAIT and iNKT could partly confound zero-insertion analyses, though diverse VJ usage argued against this for most clonotypes. Compared with coincidental sharing between unrelated individuals, out-of-frame TCR alpha sequences shared between twins had an excess of sequences with low generation probability.

Library construction relied on 5' RACE. TCRdb names Illumina HiSeq 2000 as the instrument used. A universal primer binding site was introduced by template switching, and a unique molecular identifier was present in the final cDNA, enabling accurate counting of TCR cDNA molecules. First-strand cDNA for TCR alpha and beta chains was synthesized from specific primers in the conserved constant-segment region. To control for contamination, each cDNA library was double barcoded with a SMART-Mk sample barcode plus Illumina barcodes. TruSeq adapter sequences, together with Illumina sample barcodes, were added in two successive PCR steps. The TCR alpha and beta cDNA libraries were sequenced on the Illumina HiSeq platform using custom primers. Regarding the original processing steps: Raw reads were processed with MiGEC to extract unique molecular identifiers, and MiXCR was used to determine CDR3 positions. Recombination models were inferred per individual with the repgenHMM and IGoR tools using an EM algorithm. Shared clonotypes were analyzed with the tcR package in R, and sharing was normalized by the product of cloneset sizes. Out-of-frame nonproductive sequences were analyzed to study raw recombination free of thymic and clonal selection effects. TCRdb passed the public sequencing reads through fastp at Q25 and MiXCR, retaining productive beta sequences. Identical CDR3 protein sequences are pooled into one entry, listed with their most common genes and DNA. The V and J calls and clone size are TCRdb's, not the authors'. The sample table lists nearly 900,000 distinct CDR3 sequences, 10% to 15% of them with a count of one. The top ten clones comprise around 1.5% of the sample.

As encoded in the germline V gene (reference sequence), CDR1 is DFQATT while CDR2 is SNEGSKA. The CDR3 numbers 13 residues from cysteine through phenylalanine. Just the 39-base CDR3 DNA is kept, in frame starting at base 1. V loses 1 base, J loses 2 bases, and the germline ends lie 8 bases apart. Every donor was a healthy Caucasian. Three pairs of female monozygotic twins, all aged about 18 to 29 years, made up the twin cohort. Peripheral blood mononuclear cells were the source from which RNA for the TCR libraries was isolated. This same sample was also taken into another study, of yellow fever vaccine responses in identical twins. Per that second paper: The T cell response to vaccination in identical twins was reported by the authors to appear partly convergent and partly personalized. Focusing on identical twins, the study followed the T cell clones that responded to the vaccine, and did so with precision.

This receptor was obtained from a woman between 18 and 30 years old in good health. The chain employs TRBV20-1 and TRBJ1-1; a confident D gene designation cannot be given. The specimen sequenced was PBMCs. At the DNA level, the sequence is TGCAGTGCTAGAGTTGCACTTAACACTGAAGCTTTCTTT. Translated, it reads CSARVALNTEAFF.